The clone carrying this TCR beta chain has a single count. This entry comes from a study of blood T cell repertoires in COVID-19. Turning to the study itself: T cells, B-cell-depleted T cells, or PBMCs supplied cDNA or gDNA.

V lost 2 bases and J lost 7, with 14 bases in between. CDR3 length equals 14 residues. CDR1 and CDR2 from the germline V gene are GTSNPN and SVGIG (reference sequence). How the authors handled the data: Nucleated cell number was recorded as an estimate derived from reference gene primer amplification. Repertoires were generated with immunoSEQ multiplex PCR, while TCRdb's copy carries only in-frame clones and drops some. Clone size and the V and J calls come from that table; the DNA yielded D and trimming. In the table there are some 120,000 clones, about 80% of which are singletons. The gene calls are TRBV30 and TRBJ1-4, with a possible D match to TRBD1 (5 bases). This clonotype originated in a woman aged 45-60 years with acute or convalescent COVID-19. The sample taken for sequencing was peripheral blood. This CDR3 reads CAWSPKGLGEKLFF. The CDR3 DNA reads TGTGCCTGGAGTCCCAAGGGGCTTGGTGAAAAACTGTTTTTT.